This T cell receptor (beta chain) comes out of a study of cytomegalovirus exposure and HLA in healthy donors. At the level of the study: Some 85 million unique TCRs, all from HLA-typed donors, were included in an early release of the data. General study points: A later analysis associated 15,000 or so TCR beta sequences with HLA alleles at a 0.05 false discovery rate. TCR beta V- and J-gene trimming, according to a later analysis, was linked to a missense DCLRE1C variant. Later analysis reportedly placed an Asian-associated ancestry cluster below the approximately 730-donor mean in N-insertions.

V was cut by 1 base and J by 5 bases, with 14 bases left in between. The CDR3 has 16 residues. From germline, CDR1 is KGHSH and CDR2 LQKENI. Notes on this clone: Antigen specificity is unknown.

Primers for the PCR totalled 60 Vbeta and 13 Jbeta. Generated by immunoSEQ multiplex PCR, the TCRdb table keeps only in-frame clones and is missing some. This table has over 85,000 clones, 77% appearing once. The source material was PBMCs. The rearrangement uses TRBV18 and TRBJ1-4; D gene uncertain. The receptor was derived from a female donor in good health and CMV-seronegative. CDR3 sequence: CASSPRDQMVNEKLFF. DNA of the CDR3: TGTGCCAGCTCACCACGCGATCAAATGGTGAATGAAAAACTGTTTTTT.